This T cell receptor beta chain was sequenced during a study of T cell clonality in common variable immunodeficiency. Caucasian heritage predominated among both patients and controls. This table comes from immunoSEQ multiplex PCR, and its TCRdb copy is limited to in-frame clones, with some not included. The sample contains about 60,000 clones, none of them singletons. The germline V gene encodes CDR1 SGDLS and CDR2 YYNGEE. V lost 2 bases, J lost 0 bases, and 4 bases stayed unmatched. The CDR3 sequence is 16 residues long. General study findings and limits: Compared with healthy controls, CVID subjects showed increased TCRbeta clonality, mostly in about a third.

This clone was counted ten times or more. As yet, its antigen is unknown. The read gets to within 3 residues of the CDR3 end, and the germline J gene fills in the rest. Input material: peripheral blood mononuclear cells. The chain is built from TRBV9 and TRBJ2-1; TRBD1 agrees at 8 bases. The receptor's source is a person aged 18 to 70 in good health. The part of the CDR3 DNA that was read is TGTGCCAGCAGCGTTGGAGGACAGGGCTCCTACAATGAG. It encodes CASSVGGQGSYNE. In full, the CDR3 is CASSVGGQGSYNEQFF.